This TCR beta chain derives from a study of blood T cell repertoires in COVID-19. For the study at large: T cells, B-cell-depleted T cells, or PBMCs provided the cDNA or gDNA that served as material.

The V gene's germline CDR1 is LNHDA and CDR2 SQIVND (reference sequence). With 4 bases removed from V and 1 base from J, the gap between germline ends came to 16 bases. The CDR3 totals 16 residues. Clones were read by immunoSEQ multiplex PCR, and TCRdb kept only the in-frame ones, dropping some. The sample contains about 190,000 clones, approximately 87% of which appear only once. Seattle patients were enrolled while actively infected and followed longitudinally. The sequence was obtained from a woman between 65 and 79 years old with COVID-19, enrolled during active disease. The V and J genes are TRBV19 and TRBJ1-1, with D unresolved. The sequencing input was peripheral blood. The CDR3 reads CASSKSIGGENTEAFF. The CDR3 DNA reads TGTGCCAGTAGTAAGTCAATCGGCGGGGAGAACACTGAAGCTTTCTTT.